This entry concerns a single TCR beta chain. The study ran its PCR with 60 Vbeta and 13 Jbeta primers. Generated by immunoSEQ multiplex PCR, the TCRdb table keeps only in-frame clones and is missing some. Of around 150,000 clones in the sample, around 87% are singletons; the top ten hold 5.2%. These data belong to a study of cytomegalovirus exposure and HLA in healthy donors. Per germline, CDR1 MDHEN and CDR2 SYDVKM. The CDR3 contains 16 residues. V lost 2 bases, J lost 6 bases, and 19 bases lay in between. Each donor was healthy, and each was a bone marrow donor. The material sequenced was PBMCs. This clonotype was obtained from a woman in her twenties or thirties in good health and CMV-seronegative. The rearrangement joins TRBV28 to TRBJ1-1; D perhaps matches TRBD1 (6 bases). The CDR3 DNA reads TGTGCCAGCAGTTTAAGTGGCGGGGGCTTGAGGCCTGAAGCTTTCTTT. Translated: CASSLSGGGLRPEAFF.